This is a list of T cell receptor beta chains from one sample in a study of tumor and adjacent non-tumor tissue in lung cancer. TCRdb recomputed calls from the multiplex PCR reads with MiXCR, one row per CDR3 protein. This sample carries 75,000 to 95,000 distinct CDR3 sequences, roughly 66% of them seen once, and the ten largest clones take about 18%. The sequencing sample was made of lung tumor tissue. All receptors come from a man in his sixties with non-small cell lung cancer. The CDR3 runs from the conserved cysteine through the conserved F or W. D genes are given only for firm matches.

cdr3_aa | v_call | d_call
CASSRGHQNQPQHF | TRBV28 | NA
CAGSWQETQYF | TRBV5-1 | NA
CASSEHTTGPYEQYF | TRBV10-2 | NA
CSVEDIRGNTAGLFF | TRBV29-1 | NA
CASSFWGGTEAFF | TRBV5-1 | NA
CASSLLAGETEAIF | TRBV11-1 | NA
CASSYLAGGIYNEQFF | TRBV6-2/TRBV6-3 | TRBD2
CASSLSGGGRETQYF | TRBV6-6 | NA
CSHGPLNSYEQYF | TRBV29-1 | NA
CASSLVVSSGNTIYF | TRBV5-1 | NA
CSASSGRAGVYTQHF | TRBV20-1 | NA
CASSTLAGGGDTQYF | TRBV12-3/TRBV12-4 | TRBD2
CASSPRTSGGRGTDTQYF | TRBV6-1 | TRBD2
CAISYTATSALRETDAQYF | TRBV6-6 | TRBD2
CASRKGTSGGYNEQFF | TRBV5-1 | TRBD2
CASSLAGQTETQYF | TRBV12-3/TRBV12-4 | NA
CSVEGRDGWVARFTDTRYF | TRBV29-1 | NA
CVSSYSSGGDYNEQFF | TRBV11-3 | NA
CSATKDTRELFF | TRBV20-1 | NA
CASSQDFGLVDEQFF | TRBV4-2 | NA
CASRGPGTGANILTF | TRBV6-1 | NA
CASGLVQGQATHEQLF | TRBV12-5 | TRBD1
CATSEPGLAGDPSTDTQYF | TRBV24-1 | TRBD2
CASINYRAGNQPQHF | TRBV5-6 | NA
CVSRGQGKANQPQHF | TRBV19 | TRBD1
CASSQMGISSYNEHFF | TRBV4-3 | NA
CASGPGTVQDYSPLHF | TRBV5-4 | TRBD1
CASTNCDLSTDAQYF | TRBV6-6 | NA